The rows below give T cell receptor beta chains drawn from one sample of a study of cytomegalovirus exposure and HLA in healthy donors. Sequenced by immunoSEQ multiplex PCR; TCRdb stores in-frame clones only, minus some. The data contain 130,000 to 150,000 clones, 85% to 90% of them singletons. Source material: PBMCs. Every receptor here comes from a young woman in good health and CMV-seropositive. CDR3s include the opening cysteine and the closing phenylalanine or tryptophan. The order of the fields is clone size, V gene, J gene, D gene, CDR3 protein, CDR3 DNA. A D gene is named only where the DNA matches it firmly. Clone size is not always given. Where it is, it says once, few, many or a class for expanded clones.

size: -; V: TRBV5-4; J: TRBJ2-1; D: TRBD2; CDR3: CASSQSSGTGNEQFF; DNA: TGTGCCAGCAGCCAATCTAGCGGGACGGGGAATGAGCAGTTCTTC
size: -; V: TRBV2; J: TRBJ2-7; D: TRBD1; CDR3: CASREDRDVHEQYF; DNA: TGTGCCAGCAGGGAGGACAGGGATGTTCACGAGCAGTACTTC
size: -; V: TRBV18; J: TRBJ2-1; D: -; CDR3: CASSPRLMNEQFF; DNA: TGTGCCAGCTCACCGAGGCTGATGAATGAGCAGTTCTTC
size: -; V: TRBV5-1; J: TRBJ2-6; D: -; CDR3: CASSLGQGSSGANVLTF; DNA: TGCGCCAGCAGCTTGGGGCAGGGGAGCTCTGGGGCCAACGTCCTGACTTTC
size: -; V: TRBV4-3; J: TRBJ2-5; D: -; CDR3: CASSQGPGGSRGWETQYF; DNA: TGCGCCAGCAGCCAAGGCCCCGGGGGTTCTCGGGGTTGGGAGACCCAGTACTTC
size: -; V: TRBV15; J: TRBJ1-4; D: -; CDR3: CATSRDENLRGEKLFF; DNA: TGTGCCACCAGCAGAGATGAGAATCTTCGGGGGGAAAAACTGTTTTTT
size: -; V: TRBV30; J: TRBJ2-3; D: TRBD2; CDR3: CAWKTSGNTDTQYF; DNA: TGTGCCTGGAAGACTAGCGGGAACACAGATACGCAGTATTTT
size: -; V: TRBV6-5; J: TRBJ1-5; D: -; CDR3: CASSPDRNQPQHF; DNA: TGTGCCAGCAGTCCCGACAGAAATCAGCCCCAGCATTTT
size: -; V: TRBV29-1; J: TRBJ1-3; D: -; CDR3: CSVLTDSGNTIYF; DNA: TGCAGCGTACTTACAGACTCTGGAAACACCATATATTTT
size: -; V: TRBV6-5; J: TRBJ2-1; D: TRBD1; CDR3: CASSYLKTGVGNEQFF; DNA: TGTGCCAGCAGTTACCTGAAAACAGGGGTAGGGAATGAGCAGTTCTTC
size: -; V: TRBV10-3; J: TRBJ2-7; D: TRBD2; CDR3: CAISDGERGYEQYF; DNA: TGTGCCATCAGTGATGGGGAGCGGGGTTACGAGCAGTACTTC
size: -; V: TRBV2; J: TRBJ2-7; D: -; CDR3: CAREGDAYEQYF; DNA: TGTGCCAGAGAGGGAGACGCCTACGAGCAGTACTTC
size: -; V: TRBV19; J: TRBJ1-5; D: -; CDR3: CAISMLGQPQHF; DNA: TGTGCCATTAGCATGCTCGGGCAGCCCCAGCATTTT
size: -; V: TRBV6-4; J: TRBJ2-3; D: -; CDR3: CASSDVGGERDTQYF; DNA: TGTGCCAGCAGTGACGTGGGGGGAGAGAGGGATACGCAGTATTTT
size: -; V: TRBV6-1; J: TRBJ1-4; D: -; CDR3: CASSADTVVVNEKLFF; DNA: TGTGCCAGCAGTGCCGACACCGTCGTTGTTAATGAAAAACTGTTTTTT
size: -; V: TRBV6-5; J: TRBJ1-1; D: TRBD1; CDR3: CASTAGTGNTEAFF; DNA: TGTGCCAGCACTGCCGGGACAGGGAACACTGAAGCTTTCTTT
size: -; V: TRBV6-1; J: TRBJ2-2; D: TRBD2; CDR3: CASSEPSGGRLGTGELFF; DNA: TGTGCCAGCAGTGAACCCTCCGGCGGGAGGTTGGGGACCGGGGAGCTGTTTTTT
size: -; V: TRBV6-6; J: TRBJ2-1; D: TRBD2; CDR3: CASSYRGDQYNEQFF; DNA: TGTGCCAGCAGTTACCGGGGGGATCAATACAATGAGCAGTTCTTC
size: -; V: TRBV13; J: TRBJ1-4; D: -; CDR3: CASSLTRGTNEKLFF; DNA: TGTGCCAGCAGCTTAACGAGGGGGACTAATGAAAAACTGTTTTTT
size: -; V: TRBV30; J: TRBJ2-1; D: -; CDR3: CAWSTSRGHESYNEQFF; DNA: TGTGCCTGGAGTACATCCCGGGGACACGAATCCTACAATGAGCAGTTCTTC
size: -; V: TRBV5-4; J: TRBJ1-4; D: -; CDR3: CASSFRQANEKLFF; DNA: TGTGCCAGCAGCTTCAGACAAGCTAATGAAAAACTGTTTTTT
size: -; V: TRBV19; J: TRBJ2-7; D: TRBD2; CDR3: CASSIGGTSGSGEQYF; DNA: TGTGCCAGTAGTATAGGGGGGACTAGCGGGAGTGGAGAGCAGTACTTC
size: -; V: TRBV9; J: TRBJ2-1; D: -; CDR3: CASSEQVLYNEQFF; DNA: TGTGCCAGCAGTGAACAGGTCCTGTACAATGAGCAGTTCTTC
size: -; V: TRBV4-1; J: TRBJ2-5; D: -; CDR3: CASSQDIGSQETQYF; DNA: TGCGCCAGCAGCCAAGATATCGGGTCCCAAGAGACCCAGTACTTC
size: -; V: TRBV18; J: TRBJ2-7; D: TRBD2; CDR3: CASSPPSGKSAEQYF; DNA: TGTGCCAGCTCACCACCTAGCGGGAAATCCGCCGAGCAGTACTTC
size: -; V: TRBV30; J: TRBJ1-5; D: -; CDR3: CAWSARGAGNQPQHF; DNA: TGTGCCTGGAGTGCTCGGGGGGCGGGCAATCAGCCCCAGCATTTT
size: -; V: TRBV6-5; J: TRBJ2-7; D: TRBD1; CDR3: CASSSSQGSHEQYF; DNA: TGTGCCAGCAGTTCTTCACAGGGGAGCCACGAGCAGTACTTC
size: -; V: TRBV7-3; J: TRBJ2-5; D: TRBD1; CDR3: CASSQTLGQGETQYF; DNA: TGTGCCAGCAGCCAAACTCTCGGACAGGGAGAGACCCAGTACTTC
size: once; V: TRBV5-1; J: TRBJ2-7; D: TRBD2; CDR3: CASSPLAGDPYEQYF; DNA: TGCGCCAGCAGCCCCCTAGCGGGAGATCCCTACGAGCAGTACTTC
size: -; V: TRBV18; J: TRBJ2-2; D: -; CDR3: CASSLGAELFF; DNA: TGTGCCAGCTCACTGGGGGCGGAGCTGTTTTTT
size: -; V: TRBV5-1; J: TRBJ2-2; D: TRBD2; CDR3: CASSHQTSKNTGELFF; DNA: TGCGCCAGCAGCCACCAGACTAGCAAGAACACCGGGGAGCTGTTTTTT
size: -; V: TRBV30; J: TRBJ2-5; D: TRBD2; CDR3: CAWSVTHFSSGRSKTQYF; DNA: TGTGCCTGGAGTGTCACCCATTTCTCAAGCGGGAGGTCAAAGACCCAGTACTTC
size: -; V: TRBV5-6; J: TRBJ2-1; D: TRBD1; CDR3: CASSPWTGVNNEQFF; DNA: TGTGCCAGCAGCCCATGGACAGGGGTGAACAATGAGCAGTTCTTC
size: -; V: TRBV4-1; J: TRBJ2-3; D: -; CDR3: CASSTEYTDTQYF; DNA: TGCGCCAGCAGCACCGAGTACACAGATACGCAGTATTTT
size: -; V: TRBV5-1; J: TRBJ2-1; D: -; CDR3: CASSLPYPNEQFF; DNA: TGCGCCAGCAGCTTACCCTACCCCAATGAGCAGTTCTTC
size: -; V: TRBV11-2; J: TRBJ2-3; D: TRBD2; CDR3: CASSLEIAGSTDTQYF; DNA: TGTGCCAGCAGCTTAGAGATAGCGGGGAGCACAGATACGCAGTATTTT
size: once; V: TRBV12-5; J: TRBJ2-7; D: TRBD1; CDR3: CASGPPGQGTYEQYF; DNA: TGTGCTAGTGGGCCTCCGGGACAGGGGACCTACGAGCAGTACTTC
size: -; V: TRBV14; J: TRBJ2-7; D: TRBD1; CDR3: CASSKPGQGSSEQYF; DNA: TGTGCCAGCAGCAAACCGGGACAGGGGTCCTCCGAGCAGTACTTC
size: once; V: TRBV18; J: TRBJ2-7; D: TRBD1; CDR3: CASSLGQGSNEQYF; DNA: TGTGCCAGCTCGCTGGGACAGGGGAGCAACGAGCAGTACTTC
size: -; V: TRBV27; J: TRBJ2-5; D: -; CDR3: CASSSRPHRETQYF; DNA: TGTGCCAGCAGTTCCAGGCCTCATAGAGAGACCCAGTACTTC
size: -; V: TRBV15; J: TRBJ1-2; D: -; CDR3: CATSRVGLGGADYGYTF; DNA: TGTGCCACCAGCAGAGTAGGGCTTGGGGGGGCTGACTATGGCTACACCTTC
size: -; V: TRBV19; J: TRBJ2-7; D: TRBD1; CDR3: CASSSRDRWYEQYF; DNA: TGTGCCAGTAGTAGCCGGGACAGGTGGTACGAGCAGTACTTC
size: -; V: TRBV7-9; J: TRBJ2-7; D: TRBD2; CDR3: CASSLGLAAYEQYF; DNA: TGTGCCAGCAGCTTAGGTCTAGCGGCCTACGAGCAGTACTTC
size: -; V: TRBV7-2; J: TRBJ2-3; D: TRBD2; CDR3: CASSPASGRAADTQYF; DNA: TGTGCCAGCAGCCCCGCTAGCGGGAGGGCCGCAGATACGCAGTATTTT
size: -; V: TRBV5-4; J: TRBJ2-4; D: -; CDR3: CASSTQDIQYF; DNA: TGTGCCAGCAGCACCCAGGACATTCAGTACTTC
size: -; V: TRBV5-6; J: TRBJ2-7; D: -; CDR3: CASSSGYEQYF; DNA: TGTGCCAGCAGCTCGGGCTACGAGCAGTACTTC
size: -; V: TRBV9; J: TRBJ2-1; D: -; CDR3: CASSVGAPLTGEQFF; DNA: TGTGCCAGCAGCGTAGGGGCCCCCCTAACGGGGGAGCAGTTCTTC
size: -; V: TRBV19; J: TRBJ1-2; D: -; CDR3: CASSMGAGNYGYTF; DNA: TGTGCCAGTAGTATGGGGGCAGGGAACTATGGCTACACCTTC
size: -; V: TRBV10-3; J: TRBJ2-7; D: -; CDR3: CAISESESYEQYF; DNA: TGTGCCATCAGTGAGTCTGAGAGCTACGAGCAGTACTTC
size: -; V: TRBV30; J: TRBJ1-5; D: -; CDR3: CAWGRGGNQPQHF; DNA: TGTGCCTGGGGGAGGGGGGGCAATCAGCCCCAGCATTTT
size: -; V: TRBV7-2; J: TRBJ2-7; D: TRBD2; CDR3: CASSSRRIAGAYEQYF; DNA: TGTGCCAGCAGCTCCCGGAGGATAGCGGGGGCCTACGAGCAGTACTTC
size: -; V: TRBV5-6; J: TRBJ2-7; D: TRBD1; CDR3: CASSLYADRSYEQYF; DNA: TGTGCCAGCAGCTTGTATGCGGACAGGTCCTACGAGCAGTACTTC
size: once; V: TRBV5-1; J: TRBJ2-2; D: TRBD1; CDR3: CASSTGGRDTGELFF; DNA: TGCGCCAGCAGCACAGGGGGCAGGGATACAGGGGAGCTGTTTTTT
size: -; V: TRBV20-1; J: TRBJ2-3; D: -; CDR3: CSALTMDTQYF; DNA: TGCAGTGCCCTAACTATGGATACGCAGTATTTT
size: -; V: TRBV6-6; J: TRBJ1-2; D: -; CDR3: CASSYSPDSLKGYTF; DNA: TGTGCCAGCAGTTATTCCCCGGACAGCTTGAAAGGCTACACCTTC
size: -; V: TRBV5-6; J: TRBJ1-2; D: -; CDR3: CASSHTGSDGYTF; DNA: TGTGCCAGCAGCCACACAGGGAGTGATGGCTACACCTTC
size: -; V: TRBV11-1; J: TRBJ2-7; D: -; CDR3: CASSFSGTYEQYF; DNA: TGTGCCAGCAGCTTTTCAGGGACCTACGAGCAGTACTTC
size: once; V: TRBV4-2; J: TRBJ2-7; D: TRBD1; CDR3: CASSAEGTGDYEQYF; DNA: TGTGCCAGCAGCGCGGAGGGGACAGGGGATTACGAGCAGTACTTC
size: -; V: TRBV27; J: TRBJ2-7; D: -; CDR3: CASSFSAGRFYEQYF; DNA: TGTGCCAGCAGTTTCTCGGCAGGGCGGTTCTACGAGCAGTACTTC